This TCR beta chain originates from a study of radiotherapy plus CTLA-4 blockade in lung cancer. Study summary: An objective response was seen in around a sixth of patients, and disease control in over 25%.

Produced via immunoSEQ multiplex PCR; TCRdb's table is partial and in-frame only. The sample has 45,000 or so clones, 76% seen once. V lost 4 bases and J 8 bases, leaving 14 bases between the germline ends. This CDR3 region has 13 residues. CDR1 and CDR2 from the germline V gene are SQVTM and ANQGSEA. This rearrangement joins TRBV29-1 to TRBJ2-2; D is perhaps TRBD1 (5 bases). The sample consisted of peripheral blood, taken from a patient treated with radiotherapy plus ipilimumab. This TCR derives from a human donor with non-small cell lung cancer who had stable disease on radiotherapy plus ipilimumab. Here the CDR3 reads CSVVRTLGGELFF. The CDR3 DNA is TGCAGCGTTGTGAGGACACTGGGGGGGGAGCTGTTTTTT.